These T cell receptor beta chains were read from a single sample in a study of blood T cell repertoires in COVID-19. Clones were read by immunoSEQ multiplex PCR, and TCRdb kept only the in-frame ones, dropping some. The data hold a few hundred thousand clones, with about 89% observed a single time. Source material: peripheral blood. All receptors derive from a man aged 18 to 30 who had recovered from COVID-19. The CDR3 runs from the conserved cysteine through the conserved F or W. The D gene is left open where the match is weak. A row's size may be missing; if present it is once, few, many or a size class.

>.|.|TRBV12-3/TRBV12-4|TRBJ2-7
TGTGCCAGCACCTTGCGGGGCCTTGGCGAGCAGTACTTC
CASTLRGLGEQYF
>.|TRBD2|TRBV11-2|TRBJ2-1
TGTGCCAGCAGCTTAGGAAAAGCGGGGCTTAAGTTCTTC
CASSLGKAGLKFF
>.|TRBD2|TRBV7-9|TRBJ2-3
TGTGCCAGCAGCCCGGGACTAGCAGAAGATACGCAGTATTTT
CASSPGLAEDTQYF
>.|.|TRBV3-1/TRBV3-2|TRBJ1-1
TGTGCCAGCAGAAAAGCGGCGGGGCAGGTTGAAGCTTTCTTT
CASRKAAGQVEAFF
>once|.|TRBV12-3/TRBV12-4|TRBJ1-1
TGTGCCAGCAGTTCCACGTCGGACACTGAAGCTTTCTTT
CASSSTSDTEAFF
>.|.|TRBV6-5|TRBJ1-1
TGTGCCAGCAGTTACGGTGGGGGGGGAGGGACTGAAGCTTTCTTT
CASSYGGGGGTEAFF
>.|.|TRBV7-2|TRBJ1-2
TGTGCCAGCAGCACCTTGACTGACTATGGCTACACCTTC
CASSTLTDYGYTF
>.|TRBD1|TRBV6-5|TRBJ1-5
TGTGCCAGCAGTTCACAGGGGGCGAGCAATCAGCCCCAGCATTTT
CASSSQGASNQPQHF
>.|.|TRBV5-4|TRBJ1-4
TGTGCCAGCAACAGTGACAGCAATGAAAAACTGTTTTTT
CASNSDSNEKLFF
>.|.|TRBV18|TRBJ1-5
TGTGCCAGCTCACTGGGCAATAGCAATCAGCCCCAGCATTTT
CASSLGNSNQPQHF
>.|.|TRBV2|TRBJ2-3
TGTGCCAGCAGCGCCAGCGGCCTCCCGAGGGGCACAGATACGCAGTATTTT
CASSASGLPRGTDTQYF
>once|.|TRBV15|TRBJ1-1
TGTGCCACCAGCAGAGATCGGAGGAACACTGAAGCTTTCTTT
CATSRDRRNTEAFF
>.|.|TRBV6-5|TRBJ2-7
TGTGCCAGCAGTTACATCCACCTGGCTGCCTACGAGCAGTACTTC
CASSYIHLAAYEQYF
>.|TRBD2|TRBV29-1|TRBJ2-1
TGCAGCGTTGAGGGACTAGCGGGAGCCACTTCATATTACAATGAGCAGTTCTTC
CSVEGLAGATSYYNEQFF
>.|TRBD1|TRBV4-1|TRBJ2-5
TGCGCCAGCAGCCAACCCAGGACAGGGCCGCAAGAGACCCAGTACTTC
CASSQPRTGPQETQYF
>.|.|TRBV5-1|TRBJ2-5
TGCGCCAGCAGCCCAGGGAGGATCCAAGAGACCCAGTACTTC
CASSPGRIQETQYF
>.|TRBD1|TRBV10-3|TRBJ1-2
TGTGCCATCAGTGGTGGCCGGGACAGGGGGCGAATAAACTATGGCTACACCTTC
CAISGGRDRGRINYGYTF
>.|.|TRBV20-1|TRBJ1-1
TGCAGTGCTAGTGGGGGGGACCCAAAATCGGGCACTGAAGCTTTCTTT
CSASGGDPKSGTEAFF
>once|.|TRBV5-4|TRBJ2-3
TGTGCCAGCAGCTTGGCCTTATCAGATACGCAGTATTTT
CASSLALSDTQYF
>.|TRBD1|TRBV7-2|TRBJ2-7
TGTGCCAGCAGCTTAGCCGAGGACAGGGCCACCTACGAGCAGTACTTC
CASSLAEDRATYEQYF
>once|.|TRBV19|TRBJ1-2
TGTGCCACCACCCCGTTACAGGGAAGAGGGGGATATGGCTACACCTTC
CATTPLQGRGGYGYTF
>once|.|TRBV12-5|TRBJ1-1
TGTGCTAGTGGTTTGGCCGTTGGGGAGGTCACTGAAGCTTTCTTT
CASGLAVGEVTEAFF
>.|.|TRBV19|TRBJ1-2
TGTGCCAGTACACCCGGGACAAGGGCTTGGGGCTATGGCTACACCTTC
CASTPGTRAWGYGYTF
>.|TRBD1|TRBV15|TRBJ1-1
TGTGCCACCAGCAGGGACAGGGCTTTCACCACTGAAGCTTTCTTT
CATSRDRAFTTEAFF
>.|TRBD1|TRBV19|TRBJ1-1
TGTGCCAGTAGAAGAACAGGGGACACTGAAGCTTTCTTT
CASRRTGDTEAFF
>.|.|TRBV7-9|TRBJ1-4
TGTGCCAGCAGCTTAGGACAGGAAAAACTGTTTTTT
CASSLGQEKLFF
>.|.|TRBV5-6|TRBJ1-1
TGTGCCAGCAGCTTGTACGGGGAGAACACTGAAGCTTTCTTT
CASSLYGENTEAFF
>.|.|TRBV6-2/TRBV6-3|TRBJ2-2
TGTGCCAGCAGTTTCCGAGCCGGGGAGCTGTTTTTT
CASSFRAGELFF
>.|.|TRBV29-1|TRBJ1-1
TGCAGCGTCAACAGGTTAGAAGCTTTCTTT
CSVNRLEAFF
>.|.|TRBV6-6|TRBJ1-1
TGTGCCAGCAGAGGCGGGGGACCCCCTGAAGCTTTCTTT
CASRGGGPPEAFF
>.|.|TRBV5-6|TRBJ1-2
TGTGCCAGCAGCTTCCTGGACAAGGAAAATGGCTACACCTTC
CASSFLDKENGYTF
>few|.|TRBV6-2/TRBV6-3|TRBJ1-1
TGTGCCAGCAGTTATACCCCAGGTTGGGAGAGAGCTTTCTTT
CASSYTPGWERAFF
>.|TRBD1|TRBV9|TRBJ1-1
TGTGCCAGCAGCGCCGGGACAGGGATCACTGAAGCTTTCTTT
CASSAGTGITEAFF
>once|TRBD2|TRBV7-6|TRBJ2-1
TGTGCCAGCAGCCCGGGGGGGCTACAATGGGCGTTCTTC
CASSPGGLQWAFF
>once|.|TRBV9|TRBJ2-1
TGTGCCAGCAGCCCAGGGGCTAGCGGTGGTAATGAGCAGTTCTTC
CASSPGASGGNEQFF
>.|TRBD2|TRBV5-1|TRBJ2-1
TGCGCCAGCAGCTTGGGACTAGCCTCGGATGAGCAGTTCTTC
CASSLGLASDEQFF
>.|TRBD2|TRBV4-2|TRBJ2-3
TGTGCCAGCAGCCAAGATTTCGCTAGCGGGTTCACAGATACGCAGTATTTT
CASSQDFASGFTDTQYF
>.|.|TRBV7-3|TRBJ1-2
TGTGCCAGCAGCTCAGGACTCGGCTATGGCTACACCTTC
CASSSGLGYGYTF
>.|TRBD1|TRBV7-3|TRBJ2-7
TGTGCCAGCAGCTCGGACAGGGGAGTCGAGCAGTACTTC
CASSSDRGVEQYF
>.|TRBD1|TRBV5-1|TRBJ2-1
TGCGCCAGCAGCTGGACCCGGGACAGATGGGATGAGCAGTTCTTC
CASSWTRDRWDEQFF
>.|.|TRBV4-3|TRBJ1-1
TGCGCCAGCAGCCAAGAGGGAGGGAACACTGAAGCTTTCTTT
CASSQEGGNTEAFF
>.|.|TRBV19|TRBJ1-4
TGTGCCAGTAGTACCCGACAGCTAAATGAAAAACTGTTTTTT
CASSTRQLNEKLFF
>few|.|TRBV14|TRBJ1-5
TGTGCCAGCAGCCCGGGGTTGAGTCAGCCCCAGCATTTT
CASSPGLSQPQHF
>.|.|TRBV4-1|TRBJ2-3
TGCGCCAGCAGCCAGACTAGAGGCCCTAGCACAGATACGCAGTATTTT
CASSQTRGPSTDTQYF